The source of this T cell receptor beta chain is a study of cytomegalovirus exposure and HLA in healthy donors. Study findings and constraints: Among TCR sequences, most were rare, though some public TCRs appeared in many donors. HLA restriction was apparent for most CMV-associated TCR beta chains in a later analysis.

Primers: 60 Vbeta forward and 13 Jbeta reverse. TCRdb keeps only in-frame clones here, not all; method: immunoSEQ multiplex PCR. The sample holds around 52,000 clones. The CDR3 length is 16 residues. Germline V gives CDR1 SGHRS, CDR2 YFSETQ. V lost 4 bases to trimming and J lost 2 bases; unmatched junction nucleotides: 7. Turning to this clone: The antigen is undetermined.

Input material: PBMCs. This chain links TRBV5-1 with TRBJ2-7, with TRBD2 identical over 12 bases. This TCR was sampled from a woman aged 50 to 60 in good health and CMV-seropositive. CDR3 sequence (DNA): TGCGCCAGCAGCCCTCGACTAGCGGGGGTGCCCTACGAGCAGTACTTC. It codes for CASSPRLAGVPYEQYF.